These 12 T cell receptor beta chains originate from one sample sequenced in a study of cytomegalovirus exposure and HLA in healthy donors. PCR amplification relied on 60 Vbeta primers (plus 13 Jbeta primers). Clones were read by immunoSEQ multiplex PCR, and TCRdb kept only the in-frame ones, dropping some. The table lists around 110,000 clones, more than 60% of them singletons, with roughly 8.6% in the top ten. Sequencing was done on a sample of PBMCs. These receptors were taken from a woman aged 40-49 years in good health and CMV-seropositive.

The chain has TRBV7-8 and TRBJ2-1; TRBD2 agrees at 9 bases. J gave up 5 bases and V 1 base, and 6 bases lay outside the gene matches. Germline loops: CDR1 SGHVS, CDR2 FQNEAQ. CDR3 length: 16 residues. This chain's CDR3 is CASSLVSGGGDNEQFF. The CDR3 DNA reads TGTGCCAGCAGCTTAGTTTCGGGCGGGGGGGACAATGAGCAGTTCTTC. The complete variable domain, with remaining parts taken from reference TRBV7-8 and TRBJ2-1, reads GAGVSQSPRYKVAKRGQDVALRCDPISGHVSLFWYQQALGQGPEFLTYFQNEAQLDKSGLPSDRFFAERPEGSVSTLKIQRTQQEDSAVYLCASSLVSGGGDNEQFFGPGTRLTVL.

J is TRBJ1-1 and V is TRBV6-6; 9 bases line up with TRBD1. The CDR3 consists of 15 residues. Germline V lookup: CDR1 MNHNY, CDR2 SVGAGI (reference sequence). J gave up 2 bases and V 3 bases, and 4 bases lay outside the gene matches. The CDR3 region has the DNA TGTGCCAGCAGTTATCCGGACAGGGGCAACACTGAAGCTTTCTTT. It codes for CASSYPDRGNTEAFF.

The gene calls are TRBV10-2 and TRBJ2-7; 11 nucleotides agree with TRBD1. This CDR3 has 15 residues. CDR1 WSHSY and CDR2 SAAADI come from the germline V gene. Unmatched junction bases numbered 7, after V lost 6 bases and J lost 3 bases. CDR3 bases: TGCGCCAGCAGCCCCGGACAGGGGGCGAGCTACGAGCAGTACTTC. Protein product: CASSPGQGASYEQYF.

V usage is TRBV5-1 and J usage is TRBJ2-3, with a tentative D call TRBD1 (5 bases). Trimming cost V 0 bases and J 3 bases, with 11 bases left between them. The germline V gene encodes CDR1 SGHRS and CDR2 YFSETQ. The CDR3 has 15 amino acids. DNA for the CDR3: TGCGCCAGCAGCTTGGCAGGGTACGATACAGATACGCAGTATTTT. Its protein is CASSLAGYDTDTQYF.

The chain recombines TRBV28 with TRBJ1-2; D uncertain. The CDR3 totals 16 residues. Germline V gene data show CDR1 as MDHEN and CDR2 as SYDVKM. Trimming removed 3 bases at V and 2 bases at J, with 16 bases between. The CDR3 is CASSFVRTTSNYGYTF. Written as DNA, the CDR3 is TGTGCCAGCAGTTTTGTCAGAACTACCTCCAACTATGGCTACACCTTC.

Comments on this clone: Germline and junction disagree at one end, which may indicate a read error. The V gene is TRBV19, the J gene TRBJ1-2; D remains unclear. The CDR3 spans 11 residues. Germline V gives CDR1 LNHDA, CDR2 SQIVND (reference sequence). CDR3 region: CASSIFGEIPF. In DNA, the CDR3 is TGTGCCAGTAGTATTTTCGGAGAGATCCCCTTC.

The chain recombines TRBV19 with TRBJ1-2, with 7 bases matching TRBD1. Trimming removed 7 bases from V and 4 bases from J; junction bases left unmatched: 12. Germline assignment: CDR1 LNHDA and CDR2 SQIVND (reference sequence). CDR3 length equals 15 residues. The CDR3 sequence is CASNTGRGGGYGYTF. The CDR3 nucleotides are TGTGCCAGTAACACGGGGCGAGGGGGCGGCTATGGCTACACCTTC.

The rearrangement joins TRBV25-1 to TRBJ1-1; 10 nucleotides align to TRBD1. V dropped 3 bases and J dropped 3; count of bases not matched to a gene: 10. The length of the CDR3 is 17 residues. Germline V CDR1 and CDR2: MGHDK, SYGVNS. CDR3 nucleotide sequence: TGTGCCAGCAGTGATGCCCTGGACAGGGGGATGTACACTGAAGCTTTCTTT. It codes for CASSDALDRGMYTEAFF.

V usage is TRBV28 and J usage is TRBJ2-5, with D possibly TRBD2 on 6 matching bases. Trimming removed 5 bases from V and 1 base from J, with 14 bases in between. CDR1 and CDR2 (germline): MDHEN, SYDVKM. CDR3 size: 15 residues. CDR3 nucleotide sequence: TGTGCCAGCAGTCATCCTAGCGCCGTCCAAGAGACCCAGTACTTC. This encodes CASSHPSAVQETQYF.

The J gene is TRBJ2-1, the V gene TRBV11-2; a weak D match, TRBD2 (5 bases). CDR1 is SGHAT, CDR2 FQNNGV, per germline. V lost 1 base to trimming and J lost 6 bases, with 7 bases between them. This CDR3 contains 13 residues. The CDR3, as DNA: TGTGCCAGCAGCTTAGGTGCGGGCAATGAGCAGTTCTTC. It encodes CASSLGAGNEQFF.

V gene TRBV4-2 combines with J gene TRBJ1-4; unclear D gene. Germline V gene sequence: CDR1 LGHNA, CDR2 YNFKEQ. V dropped 5 bases and J dropped 7 bases, with 11 bases sitting between them. The CDR3 covers 13 residues. CDR3: CASSGGAREKLFF. CDR3 bases: TGTGCCAGCAGCGGCGGAGCCCGTGAAAAACTGTTTTTT.

This clone has only one observation. The chain joins TRBV13 to TRBJ2-2; 8 nucleotides line up with TRBD2. V dropped 5 bases and J dropped 7; count of bases not matched to a gene: 12. The CDR3 has 16 amino acids. Per the germline V gene, CDR1 is PRHDT and CDR2 is FYEKMQ (reference sequence). CDR3 DNA sequence: TGTGCCAGCAGCCCCCCACTAGCGGAACTCCACGGGGAGCTGTTTTTT. Its translation is CASSPPLAELHGELFF.